The rows below give T cell receptor beta chains drawn from one sample of a study of cytotoxic CD8 clonotypes in ibrutinib-treated CLL. Only in-frame clones appear in the TCRdb table, and some are missing; sequencing was by immunoSEQ multiplex PCR. The sample includes 30,000 or so clones, 62% seen only once; the top ten take around 15%. The sample in question was PBMCs, obtained before ibrutinib treatment. These receptors all stem from a human donor with chronic lymphocytic leukemia. Each CDR3 is given with its conserved first and last residue. The order of the fields is D gene, V gene, J gene, clone size, CDR3 length, CDR3 DNA, CDR3 protein. D genes are given only for firm matches. Size tells how often a clone was seen (once, few, many) or the class of an expanded clone, and some rows leave it out.

d_call: .
v_call: TRBV11-2
j_call: TRBJ2-3
clone_size: .
cdr3_length: 16
cdr3_nt: TGTGCCAGCAGCTTAGGGGTCCGGGGCTTCGTAGATACGCAGTATTTT
cdr3_aa: CASSLGVRGFVDTQYF

d_call: TRBD2
v_call: TRBV19
j_call: TRBJ2-7
clone_size: .
cdr3_length: 16
cdr3_nt: TGTGCCAGTAGTACCTATAGACTAGCGGGGGCCTACGAGCAGTACTTC
cdr3_aa: CASSTYRLAGAYEQYF

d_call: .
v_call: TRBV19
j_call: TRBJ2-3
clone_size: .
cdr3_length: 14
cdr3_nt: TGTGCCAGTAGTATAGGGGGTTTCACAGATACGCAGTATTTT
cdr3_aa: CASSIGGFTDTQYF

d_call: .
v_call: TRBV29-1
j_call: TRBJ1-1
clone_size: .
cdr3_length: 14
cdr3_nt: TGCAGCGTTGACCCCAGGACAGCAAACACTGAAGCTTTCTTT
cdr3_aa: CSVDPRTANTEAFF

d_call: .
v_call: TRBV5-1
j_call: TRBJ1-4
clone_size: .
cdr3_length: 13
cdr3_nt: TGCGCCAGCCAGACAGGTACCGGTGAAAAACTGTTTTTT
cdr3_aa: CASQTGTGEKLFF

d_call: .
v_call: TRBV20-1
j_call: TRBJ1-2
clone_size: few
cdr3_length: 11
cdr3_nt: TGCAGTGCTAGATATGAGTATGGCTACACCTTC
cdr3_aa: CSARYEYGYTF

d_call: TRBD1
v_call: TRBV30
j_call: TRBJ1-6
clone_size: .
cdr3_length: 13
cdr3_nt: TGTGCCTGGGGACAGGGGATCAATTCACCCCTCCACTTT
cdr3_aa: CAWGQGINSPLHF

d_call: .
v_call: TRBV5-4
j_call: TRBJ1-1
clone_size: .
cdr3_length: 14
cdr3_nt: TGTGCCAGCACCACTGGAGGGGTGAACACTGAAGCTTTCTTT
cdr3_aa: CASTTGGVNTEAFF

d_call: TRBD1
v_call: TRBV10-1
j_call: TRBJ2-7
clone_size: .
cdr3_length: 14
cdr3_nt: TGCGCCAGCAGTGAGGGGGACAGGGACGGCGAGCAGTACTTC
cdr3_aa: CASSEGDRDGEQYF

d_call: TRBD1
v_call: TRBV30
j_call: TRBJ2-3
clone_size: once
cdr3_length: 15
cdr3_nt: TGTGCCTGGAGTGTTGGGACAGGGGGGGGAGATACGCAGTATTTT
cdr3_aa: CAWSVGTGGGDTQYF

d_call: .
v_call: TRBV7-6
j_call: TRBJ2-2
clone_size: .
cdr3_length: 14
cdr3_nt: TGTGCCAGCAGCTTAGGTTCGAACACCGGGGAGCTGTTTTTT
cdr3_aa: CASSLGSNTGELFF

d_call: .
v_call: TRBV19
j_call: TRBJ1-4
clone_size: .
cdr3_length: 15
cdr3_nt: TGTGCCAGTAGACCTACCGCGGGGGGTGAAGAAAAACTGTTTTTT
cdr3_aa: CASRPTAGGEEKLFF

d_call: .
v_call: TRBV28
j_call: TRBJ1-3
clone_size: .
cdr3_length: 15
cdr3_nt: TGTGCCAGCAGTCTCAGTTACAGCTCTGGAAACACCATATATTTT
cdr3_aa: CASSLSYSSGNTIYF

d_call: .
v_call: TRBV13
j_call: TRBJ2-1
clone_size: .
cdr3_length: 15
cdr3_nt: TGTGCCAGCAGCCCTTCGCTTAGGACCTACAATGAGCAGTTCTTC
cdr3_aa: CASSPSLRTYNEQFF

d_call: .
v_call: TRBV9
j_call: TRBJ2-4
clone_size: few
cdr3_length: 12
cdr3_nt: TGTGCCAGCAGCTCACCGACGGGTATTCAGTACTTC
cdr3_aa: CASSSPTGIQYF

d_call: .
v_call: TRBV5-8
j_call: TRBJ1-2
clone_size: .
cdr3_length: 11
cdr3_nt: TGTGCCAGCACCCTGCGGTCCGGCTACACCTTC
cdr3_aa: CASTLRSGYTF

d_call: TRBD2
v_call: TRBV2
j_call: TRBJ2-7
clone_size: .
cdr3_length: 12
cdr3_nt: TGTGCCAGCAGGGGACTAGCGCCCGAGCAGTACTTC
cdr3_aa: CASRGLAPEQYF

d_call: .
v_call: TRBV6-5
j_call: TRBJ1-3
clone_size: .
cdr3_length: 14
cdr3_nt: TGTGCCAGCACCGAGACAAAAGGAGGAAACACCATATATTTT
cdr3_aa: CASTETKGGNTIYF

d_call: .
v_call: TRBV28
j_call: TRBJ2-1
clone_size: .
cdr3_length: 15
cdr3_nt: TGTGCCAGCAGTTCCTACAGGGGAGGGTACAATGAGCAGTTCTTC
cdr3_aa: CASSSYRGGYNEQFF

d_call: .
v_call: TRBV4-2
j_call: TRBJ1-5
clone_size: .
cdr3_length: 13
cdr3_nt: TGTGCCAGCAGCCAGGGCGAAAATCAGCCCCAGCATTTT
cdr3_aa: CASSQGENQPQHF

d_call: TRBD1
v_call: TRBV5-1
j_call: TRBJ2-1
clone_size: .
cdr3_length: 14
cdr3_nt: TGCGCCAGCAGCCCCCCGGGACAGGGCCATGAGCAGTTCTTC
cdr3_aa: CASSPPGQGHEQFF

d_call: .
v_call: TRBV4-2
j_call: TRBJ1-5
clone_size: few
cdr3_length: 16
cdr3_nt: TGTGCCAGCAGCCAAGACGTCATTAGGGGAGCGGAGCCCCAGCATTTT
cdr3_aa: CASSQDVIRGAEPQHF

d_call: .
v_call: TRBV9
j_call: TRBJ1-2
clone_size: few
cdr3_length: 14
cdr3_nt: TGTGCCAGCAGCGTAGTGGAATTGGATAGGGGCTACACCTTC
cdr3_aa: CASSVVELDRGYTF

d_call: TRBD1
v_call: TRBV5-1
j_call: TRBJ1-1
clone_size: .
cdr3_length: 13
cdr3_nt: TGCGCCAGCAGCTTGACAGGGGACACTGAAGCTTTCTTT
cdr3_aa: CASSLTGDTEAFF

d_call: TRBD1
v_call: TRBV2
j_call: TRBJ1-3
clone_size: .
cdr3_length: 14
cdr3_nt: TGTGCCAGTCTACCAGGGGACAGTGGAAACACCATATATTTT
cdr3_aa: CASLPGDSGNTIYF

d_call: TRBD1
v_call: TRBV10-3
j_call: TRBJ1-2
clone_size: .
cdr3_length: 16
cdr3_nt: TGTGCCATCAGTGAGTCACTAGGGACAGGGGGATATGGCTACACCTTC
cdr3_aa: CAISESLGTGGYGYTF

d_call: TRBD1
v_call: TRBV6-5
j_call: TRBJ2-7
clone_size: .
cdr3_length: 13
cdr3_nt: TGTGCCAGCAGAGGGACAGGGGGGTACGAGCAGTACTTC
cdr3_aa: CASRGTGGYEQYF

d_call: TRBD1
v_call: TRBV5-1
j_call: TRBJ1-1
clone_size: .
cdr3_length: 14
cdr3_nt: TGCGCCAGCAGCTCTCTGACAGGGCAGCGGGGCGCTTTCTTT
cdr3_aa: CASSSLTGQRGAFF

d_call: .
v_call: TRBV27
j_call: TRBJ2-7
clone_size: .
cdr3_length: 13
cdr3_nt: TGTGCCAGCAGTTTAGGGACAACCTACGAGCAGTACTTC
cdr3_aa: CASSLGTTYEQYF

d_call: TRBD2
v_call: TRBV6-4
j_call: TRBJ2-5
clone_size: once
cdr3_length: 14
cdr3_nt: TGTGCCAGCAGTGAGCGGGGGGGCCAAGAGACCCAGTACTTC
cdr3_aa: CASSERGGQETQYF

d_call: .
v_call: TRBV4-1
j_call: TRBJ2-1
clone_size: .
cdr3_length: 16
cdr3_nt: TGCGCCAGCAGCCACGACGACATGATAAGGATCAATGAGCAGTTCTTC
cdr3_aa: CASSHDDMIRINEQFF

d_call: TRBD2
v_call: TRBV10-3
j_call: TRBJ2-2
clone_size: .
cdr3_length: 16
cdr3_nt: TGTGCCATCAGTGACGAGAGCGGGGCCTCACCCGGGGAGCTGTTTTTT
cdr3_aa: CAISDESGASPGELFF

d_call: .
v_call: TRBV7-3
j_call: TRBJ2-3
clone_size: .
cdr3_length: 14
cdr3_nt: TGTGCCAGCAGTTTGGGGCCCGGAGCAGATACGCAGTATTTT
cdr3_aa: CASSLGPGADTQYF

d_call: .
v_call: TRBV6-1
j_call: TRBJ2-7
clone_size: .
cdr3_length: 12
cdr3_nt: TGTGCCAGCAGTGGACTTCAGGGGAGGCAGTACTTC
cdr3_aa: CASSGLQGRQYF

d_call: TRBD2
v_call: TRBV11-2
j_call: TRBJ2-7
clone_size: .
cdr3_length: 17
cdr3_nt: TGTGCCAGCAGCCCTTTGTTGGTAGCGGGGGGGCAAGTCGAGCAGTACTTC
cdr3_aa: CASSPLLVAGGQVEQYF

d_call: .
v_call: TRBV6-1
j_call: TRBJ1-2
clone_size: .
cdr3_length: 13
cdr3_nt: TGTGCCAGCAGCATACAGGTTGACTATGGCTACACCTTC
cdr3_aa: CASSIQVDYGYTF

d_call: .
v_call: TRBV6-1
j_call: TRBJ1-5
clone_size: few
cdr3_length: 15
cdr3_nt: TGTGCCAGCAGTATCGCTCAGGGGCTGAATCAGCCCCAGCATTTT
cdr3_aa: CASSIAQGLNQPQHF

d_call: TRBD2
v_call: TRBV11-2
j_call: TRBJ2-7
clone_size: .
cdr3_length: 15
cdr3_nt: TGTGCCAGCAGCCCATTGGGAGGGCCTATTGGCGAGCAGTACTTC
cdr3_aa: CASSPLGGPIGEQYF

d_call: .
v_call: TRBV25-1
j_call: TRBJ2-3
clone_size: .
cdr3_length: 15
cdr3_nt: TGTGCCAGCAGTGACCTAACAGGGACCACAGATACGCAGTATTTT
cdr3_aa: CASSDLTGTTDTQYF

d_call: .
v_call: TRBV5-1
j_call: TRBJ1-1
clone_size: .
cdr3_length: 15
cdr3_nt: TGCGCCAGCAGCCCCTCCTGGGGCATGCACACTGAAGCTTTCTTT
cdr3_aa: CASSPSWGMHTEAFF

d_call: TRBD2
v_call: TRBV6-5
j_call: TRBJ2-7
clone_size: few
cdr3_length: 15
cdr3_nt: TGTGCCAGCAGATGGACTAGCGGGAGCTCCTACGAGCAGTACTTC
cdr3_aa: CASRWTSGSSYEQYF

d_call: .
v_call: TRBV2
j_call: TRBJ1-4
clone_size: .
cdr3_length: 12
cdr3_nt: TGTGCCACCTCCCTAGTTAATGAAAAACTGTTTTTT
cdr3_aa: CATSLVNEKLFF

d_call: TRBD1
v_call: TRBV25-1
j_call: TRBJ2-1
clone_size: .
cdr3_length: 15
cdr3_nt: TGTGCCAGCAGTAAGACAGGGGCCCGCTACAATGAGCAGTTCTTC
cdr3_aa: CASSKTGARYNEQFF

d_call: .
v_call: TRBV30
j_call: TRBJ1-3
clone_size: .
cdr3_length: 18
cdr3_nt: TGTGCCTGGAGTGTACGCACAGGGTCACTCTCGTGGGGAAACACCATATATTTT
cdr3_aa: CAWSVRTGSLSWGNTIYF

d_call: TRBD1
v_call: TRBV19
j_call: TRBJ1-1
clone_size: .
cdr3_length: 15
cdr3_nt: TGTGCCAGTAGTATCGGAAACAGGGGGCTGACTGAAGCTTTCTTT
cdr3_aa: CASSIGNRGLTEAFF